The source of this T cell receptor beta chain is a study of blood T cells in healthy people across ages. Concerning this clonotype: What it recognizes is unknown.

A minimum of 6 micrograms of total RNA was extracted per sample. V lost 2 bases, J lost 8 bases, and 25 bases lay in between. The CDR3 totals 18 residues. Germline V gene data show CDR1 as MGHRA and CDR2 as YSYEKL. A sample-barcoded 5' primer and a J-beta primer mix were used in a second PCR of roughly 7 to 11 cycles. A 12-random-nucleotide template-switch adaptor tagged each cDNA molecule. TCRdb reanalysed the 5' RACE reads using MiXCR and keeps one entry per CDR3 protein. Altogether approximately 900,000 distinct CDR3 sequences are present, around 48% being singletons, with the ten largest covering around an eighth. Study-level findings and limits: Estimated diversity, derived from one million T cells, was regarded as an underestimate.

This sequence was found in a man under 40 in good health. Sequencing was performed on blood. This rearrangement joins TRBV4-1 to TRBJ2-1, with D unclear. CDR3 sequence: CASSQLGQSGPLMHEQFF. CDR3 nucleotides: TGCGCCAGCAGCCAACTAGGGCAGTCCGGCCCCCTAATGCATGAGCAGTTCTTC.